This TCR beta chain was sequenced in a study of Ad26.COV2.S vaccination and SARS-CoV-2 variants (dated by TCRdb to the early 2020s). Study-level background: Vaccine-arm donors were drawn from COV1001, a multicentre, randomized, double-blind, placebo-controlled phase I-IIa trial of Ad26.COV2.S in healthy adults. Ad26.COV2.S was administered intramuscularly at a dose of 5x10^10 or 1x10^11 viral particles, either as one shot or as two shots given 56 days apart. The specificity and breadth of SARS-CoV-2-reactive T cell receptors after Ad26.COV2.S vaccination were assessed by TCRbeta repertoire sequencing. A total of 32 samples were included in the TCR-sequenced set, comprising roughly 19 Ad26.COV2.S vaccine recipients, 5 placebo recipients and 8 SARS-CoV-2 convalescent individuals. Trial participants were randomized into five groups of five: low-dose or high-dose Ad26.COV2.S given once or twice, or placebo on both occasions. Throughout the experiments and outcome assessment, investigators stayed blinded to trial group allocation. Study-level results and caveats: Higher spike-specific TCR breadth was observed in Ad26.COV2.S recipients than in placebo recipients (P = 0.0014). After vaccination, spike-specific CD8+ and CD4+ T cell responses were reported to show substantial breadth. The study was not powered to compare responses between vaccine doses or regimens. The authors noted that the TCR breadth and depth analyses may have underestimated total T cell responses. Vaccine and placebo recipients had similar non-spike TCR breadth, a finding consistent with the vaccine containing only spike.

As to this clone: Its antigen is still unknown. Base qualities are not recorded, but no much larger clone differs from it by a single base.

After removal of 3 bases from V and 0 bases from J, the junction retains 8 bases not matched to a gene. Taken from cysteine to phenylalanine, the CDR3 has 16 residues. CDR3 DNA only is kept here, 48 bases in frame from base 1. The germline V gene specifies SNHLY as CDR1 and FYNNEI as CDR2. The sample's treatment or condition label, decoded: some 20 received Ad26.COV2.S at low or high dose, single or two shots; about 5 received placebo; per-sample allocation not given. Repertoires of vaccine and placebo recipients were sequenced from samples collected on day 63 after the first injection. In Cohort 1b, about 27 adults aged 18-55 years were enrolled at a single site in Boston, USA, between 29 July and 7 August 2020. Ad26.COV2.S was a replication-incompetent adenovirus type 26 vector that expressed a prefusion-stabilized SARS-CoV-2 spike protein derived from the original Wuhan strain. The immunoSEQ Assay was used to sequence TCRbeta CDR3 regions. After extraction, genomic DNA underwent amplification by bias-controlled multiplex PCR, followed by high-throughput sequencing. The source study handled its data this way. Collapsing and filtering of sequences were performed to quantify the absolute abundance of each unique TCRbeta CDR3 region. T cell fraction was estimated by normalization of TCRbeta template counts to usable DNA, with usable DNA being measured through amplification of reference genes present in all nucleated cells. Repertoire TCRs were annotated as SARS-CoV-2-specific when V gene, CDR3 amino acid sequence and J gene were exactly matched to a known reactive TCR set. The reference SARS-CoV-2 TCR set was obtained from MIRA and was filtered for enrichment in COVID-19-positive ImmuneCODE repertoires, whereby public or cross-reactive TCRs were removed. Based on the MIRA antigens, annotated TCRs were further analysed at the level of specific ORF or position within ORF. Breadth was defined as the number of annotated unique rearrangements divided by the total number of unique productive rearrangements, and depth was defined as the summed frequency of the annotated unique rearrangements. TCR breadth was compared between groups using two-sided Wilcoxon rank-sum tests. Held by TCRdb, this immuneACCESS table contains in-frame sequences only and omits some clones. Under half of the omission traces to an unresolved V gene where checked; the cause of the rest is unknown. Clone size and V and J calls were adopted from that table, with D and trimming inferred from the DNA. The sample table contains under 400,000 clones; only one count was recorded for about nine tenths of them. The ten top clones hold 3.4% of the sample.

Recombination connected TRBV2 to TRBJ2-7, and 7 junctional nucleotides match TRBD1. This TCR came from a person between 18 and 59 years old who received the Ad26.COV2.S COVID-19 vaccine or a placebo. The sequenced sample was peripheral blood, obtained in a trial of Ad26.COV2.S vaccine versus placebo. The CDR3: CASSDYIGTVSYEQYF. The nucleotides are TGTGCCAGCAGTGATTATATAGGGACAGTCTCCTACGAGCAGTACTTC.